The rows below give T cell receptor beta chains drawn from one sample of a study of cytomegalovirus exposure and HLA in healthy donors. Sequencing used immunoSEQ multiplex PCR; TCRdb keeps in-frame clones, though not all of them. The sample has about 200,000 clones; approximately 79% are singletons. Sequencing used PBMCs. The source is a girl aged 5-17 years in good health and CMV-seropositive. Both conserved end residues are part of each CDR3. D genes are given only for firm matches. Expanded clones are given a class, and other clones once, few, many or no size at all.

>.|TRBD1|TRBJ1-2|TRBV11-2
TGTGCCAGCAGCTCGCCTGGACAGGGACACTATGGCTACACCTTC
CASSSPGQGHYGYTF
>.|.|TRBJ1-5|TRBV5-1
TGCGCCAGCAGCTTAGGACAAAGCAATCAGCCCCAGCATTTT
CASSLGQSNQPQHF
>few|TRBD1|TRBJ1-1|TRBV29-1
TGCAGTTCAGGACAGGGATTGAACACTGAAGCTTTCTTT
CSSGQGLNTEAFF
>once|.|TRBJ1-1|TRBV5-1
TGCGCCAGCAGCGGGGGGGCAGTTGAAGCTTTCTTT
CASSGGAVEAFF
>.|.|TRBJ1-1|TRBV19
TGTGCCAGTCGTTTGGGGGGGATAATGGGCACTGAAGCTTTCTTT
CASRLGGIMGTEAFF
>.|TRBD2|TRBJ2-1|TRBV19
TGTGCCAGTAGTATAGGACTAGCGGGTGAGCAGTTCTTC
CASSIGLAGEQFF
>.|.|TRBJ2-7|TRBV6-5
TGTGCCAGCAGCCAAGACGGGACTGGGTCCTACGAGCAGTACTTC
CASSQDGTGSYEQYF
>.|.|TRBJ1-2|TRBV18
TGTGCCAGCTCACCACCGAAAACGGTGTGGGGCTACACCTTC
CASSPPKTVWGYTF
>.|TRBD1|TRBJ2-7|TRBV20-1
TGCAGTGGTGACAGGGGCTACGAGCAGTACTTC
CSGDRGYEQYF
>.|TRBD1|TRBJ1-3|TRBV12-5
TGTGCTAGTGGTTTATCGGCAGGGGGCGCCTCTGGAAACACCATATATTTT
CASGLSAGGASGNTIYF
>.|.|TRBJ2-2|TRBV11-3
TGTGCCAGCGGAGACGGGGGTAACACCGGGGAGCTGTTTTTT
CASGDGGNTGELFF
>.|TRBD2|TRBJ2-5|TRBV9
TGTGCCAGCAGCGCGACTAGCACAGAGACCCAGTACTTC
CASSATSTETQYF
>.|.|TRBJ2-3|TRBV7-2
TGTGCCAGCAGCTTATCCACAGGGCGGGCAGATACGCAGTATTTT
CASSLSTGRADTQYF
>once|.|TRBJ1-2|TRBV6-1
TGTGCCAGCAGTGAAAGGGAGTATGGCTACACCTTC
CASSEREYGYTF
>.|TRBD1|TRBJ1-2|TRBV6-5
TGTGCCAGCACAAGACAGGGGGCGGGTGTTTATGGCTACACCTTC
CASTRQGAGVYGYTF
>few|TRBD1|TRBJ2-3|TRBV10-2
TGCGCCAGCAGTGAGTCAGGGACAGGCACAGATACGCAGTATTTT
CASSESGTGTDTQYF
>.|.|TRBJ1-5|TRBV12-5
TGTGCTAGTGGTTTGGGGGCGGGGGCCCACAATCAGCCCCAGCATTTT
CASGLGAGAHNQPQHF
>.|TRBD2|TRBJ2-5|TRBV2
TGTGCCAACCGACTAGCGGGGGGGGAGGAGACCCAGTACTTC
CANRLAGGEETQYF
>.|.|TRBJ2-2|TRBV5-6
TGTGCCAGCAGCCGAGGGCCTCAAGGGGAGCTGTTTTTT
CASSRGPQGELFF
>once|TRBD2|TRBJ2-7|TRBV7-6
TGTGCCAGCAGCTTACGGGGTGGGGGGGGCTACGAGCAGTACTTC
CASSLRGGGGYEQYF
>once|TRBD2|TRBJ2-3|TRBV10-1
TGCGCCAGCAGTGAAGGACTAGGCACAGATACGCAGTATTTT
CASSEGLGTDTQYF
>.|.|TRBJ1-2|TRBV19
TGTGCCAGTAGTATAGGACTTGTCGGCTACACCTTC
CASSIGLVGYTF
>once|TRBD2|TRBJ2-2|TRBV10-2
TGCGCCAGCAGTGAAGGACTAGCGGGCGATCTGAACACCGGGGAGCTGTTTTTT
CASSEGLAGDLNTGELFF
>.|.|TRBJ1-1|TRBV7-9
TGTGCCAGCACAGGGGCCACTGAAGCTTTCTTT
CASTGATEAFF
>.|TRBD2|TRBJ2-2|TRBV15
TGTGCCACCACCGCCGGCCTACTAGCGTCCGGGGAGCTGTTTTTT
CATTAGLLASGELFF
>.|.|TRBJ1-2|TRBV7-6
TGTGCCAGCAGCTTATTGCCAGGGGACGTTGGTTACACCTTC
CASSLLPGDVGYTF
>few|TRBD1|TRBJ1-6|TRBV7-9
TGTGCCAGCACCTTGACAGGGGCCAATTCACCCCTCCACTTT
CASTLTGANSPLHF
>once|TRBD1|TRBJ1-1|TRBV10-2
TGCGCCAGCAGACAGGGGGCCGACACTGAAGCTTTCTTT
CASRQGADTEAFF
>.|.|TRBJ2-5|TRBV9
TGTGCCAGCAGCGTAACGGGGAGGGGGGCCCCGAGGGAGACCCAGTACTTC
CASSVTGRGAPRETQYF
>.|.|TRBJ2-6|TRBV4-1
TGCGCCAGCAGCCAGAACAGGGACGCAATCTCTGGGGCCAACGTCCTGACTTTC
CASSQNRDAISGANVLTF
>.|TRBD2|TRBJ2-1|TRBV7-2
TGTGCCAGCAGCTCCGGTTGGGGGGGGATTAATGAGCAGTTCTTC
CASSSGWGGINEQFF
>.|.|TRBJ1-1|TRBV5-4
TGTGCCAGCAGCTTTCTGCAGTTGAACACTGAAGCTTTCTTT
CASSFLQLNTEAFF
>.|.|TRBJ2-7|TRBV5-1
TGCGCCAGCAGCTTGAGGCTTGGGGGGAGTGTCAACTACGAGCAGTACTTC
CASSLRLGGSVNYEQYF
>.|.|TRBJ1-4|TRBV15
TGTGCCACCAGCCGGGCACAGGTAACTAATGAAAAACTGTTTTTT
CATSRAQVTNEKLFF
>.|TRBD2|TRBJ2-3|TRBV7-6
TGTGCCAGCAGCGGTATGGGGACTAGCGGGGGGGGCACAGATACGCAGTATTTT
CASSGMGTSGGGTDTQYF
>once|TRBD2|TRBJ2-5|TRBV9
TGTGCCAGCAGCCCGCGGAGCGGGGGGGCCGAAGAGACCCAGTACTTC
CASSPRSGGAEETQYF
>.|TRBD2|TRBJ2-1|TRBV5-1
TGCGCCAGCAGCTCTACTAGCGGGGGGGCCTACAATGAGCAGTTCTTC
CASSSTSGGAYNEQFF
>.|.|TRBJ1-2|TRBV6-5
TGTGCCAGCAGGCCCGGGGTCGCCGCTATAGAAGGCTACACCTTC
CASRPGVAAIEGYTF
>.|.|TRBJ2-3|TRBV28
TGTGCCAGCAGTTTAAGCCGTTGGGGGGGCACAGATACGCAGTATTTT
CASSLSRWGGTDTQYF
>.|TRBD2|TRBJ2-7|TRBV30
TGTGCCTGGAGTATTCGCGGGGGGGCGGGCGAGCAGTACTTC
CAWSIRGGAGEQYF
>.|.|TRBJ2-7|TRBV11-3
TGTGCCAGCAGCTTAGATGGGGGCGGTTCCTACGAGCAGTACTTC
CASSLDGGGSYEQYF
>.|.|TRBJ2-5|TRBV5-5
TGTGCCAGCAGCTTGCGGGAGACCCAGTACTTC
CASSLRETQYF
>.|TRBD2|TRBJ2-5|TRBV9
TGTGCCAGCAGCCCAACATCCGGGACTAGCAGTGAGACCCAGTACTTC
CASSPTSGTSSETQYF
>.|.|TRBJ1-6|TRBV6-1
TGTGCCAGCAGTCCAACAATTGTTGTTAATTCACCCCTCCACTTT
CASSPTIVVNSPLHF
>once|.|TRBJ1-1|TRBV6-1
TGTGCCAGCAGTGAAGCTTACAGGGTAGATACTGAAGCTTTCTTT
CASSEAYRVDTEAFF
>.|.|TRBJ1-5|TRBV30
TGTGCCTGGAGTAGGACAGCAAATCAGCCCCAGCATTTT
CAWSRTANQPQHF
>.|TRBD1|TRBJ1-5|TRBV18
TGTGCCAGCTCACTGACAGGGGACAGCAATCAGCCCCAGCATTTT
CASSLTGDSNQPQHF
>.|.|TRBJ2-3|TRBV7-2
TGTGCCAGCAGCAACACCCCGAGGGATACGCAGTATTTT
CASSNTPRDTQYF
>.|.|TRBJ2-1|TRBV27
TGTGCCAGCCTCCAGTTGGCCCGGGGGGAGCAGTTCTTC
CASLQLARGEQFF
>.|TRBD1|TRBJ2-1|TRBV6-1
TGTGCCAGCAGTGAAGAACAGGGGTGGGATGAGCAGTTCTTC
CASSEEQGWDEQFF
>.|.|TRBJ1-3|TRBV10-3
TGTGCCATCAGTGAGTCCCCCCACTCTGGAAACACCATATATTTT
CAISESPHSGNTIYF
>.|.|TRBJ2-2|TRBV10-2
TGCGCCAGCAGTAAAAGCCCGACCGGGGAGCTGTTTTTT
CASSKSPTGELFF
>few|.|TRBJ1-2|TRBV5-4
TGTGCCAGCAGAATACCGGCGGGCCGGGGCTACACCTTC
CASRIPAGRGYTF
>.|.|TRBJ2-1|TRBV5-8
TGTGCCAGCAGTAACTACAATGAGCAGTTCTTC
CASSNYNEQFF
>.|.|TRBJ1-5|TRBV6-1
TGTGCCAGCAGTGCAGAGAGGGTTAGCAATCAGCCCCAGCATTTT
CASSAERVSNQPQHF
>.|TRBD2|TRBJ2-3|TRBV4-3
TGCGCCAGCAGCCAAGAGGGTAGCGGGGGGGCTGATACGCAGTATTTT
CASSQEGSGGADTQYF
>.|TRBD2|TRBJ2-3|TRBV4-1
TGCGCCAGCAGCCGGGGACTAGCCAGGGCAGATACGCAGTATTTT
CASSRGLARADTQYF
>.|TRBD1|TRBJ1-6|TRBV27
TGTGCCAGCAGCCTCCGACAGGGACCCTCCTATAATTCACCCCTCCACTTT
CASSLRQGPSYNSPLHF
>.|.|TRBJ2-7|TRBV18
TGTGCCAGCTCCCAACTTTTCCTAGGACCGGGGAACTCCTACGAGCAGTACTTC
CASSQLFLGPGNSYEQYF
>.|.|TRBJ2-7|TRBV11-2
TGTGCCAGCAGCAAAAGGGTGCGGAGGGACGGTTCCTACGAGCAGTACTTC
CASSKRVRRDGSYEQYF